The clone carrying this T cell receptor (beta chain) was seen many times. Its antigen is not identified. The data are from a study of T cells in Graves' hyperthyroidism and ophthalmopathy. Study-wide results and caveats: Median prediction lead before ophthalmopathy onset was 5.5 to 7 months with the model.

Diagnoses were established using clinical symptoms, serum thyroxine and TRAb, thyroid ultrasound and orbital computed tomography. Fresh peripheral blood, around 9.5 ml, yielded the PBMCs. V was cut by 4 bases and J by 4 bases, with 14 bases left in between. This CDR3 spans 14 amino acids. In germline, CDR1 is SGHAT, CDR2 FQNNGV. RNA transcripts yielded amplified TCR beta CDR3 regions. The TCR CDR3 was amplified in a first-round RT-PCR using the HTBI primer set. Using its own MiXCR run on the multiplex PCR reads, TCRdb lists one record per CDR3 protein. The table has a few hundred thousand distinct CDR3 sequences, about a sixth seen once; the top ten hold roughly 6.6%.

The specimen sequenced was blood. The chain recombines TRBV11-2 with TRBJ2-7; D could derive from TRBD1 or TRBD2 (5 bases each). The clonotype was recovered from a woman in her twenties or thirties with Graves' hyperthyroidism. CDR3 protein: CASSSRGASYEQYF. For the CDR3, the DNA is TGTGCCAGCAGCTCCAGAGGGGCGAGTTACGAGCAGTACTTC.